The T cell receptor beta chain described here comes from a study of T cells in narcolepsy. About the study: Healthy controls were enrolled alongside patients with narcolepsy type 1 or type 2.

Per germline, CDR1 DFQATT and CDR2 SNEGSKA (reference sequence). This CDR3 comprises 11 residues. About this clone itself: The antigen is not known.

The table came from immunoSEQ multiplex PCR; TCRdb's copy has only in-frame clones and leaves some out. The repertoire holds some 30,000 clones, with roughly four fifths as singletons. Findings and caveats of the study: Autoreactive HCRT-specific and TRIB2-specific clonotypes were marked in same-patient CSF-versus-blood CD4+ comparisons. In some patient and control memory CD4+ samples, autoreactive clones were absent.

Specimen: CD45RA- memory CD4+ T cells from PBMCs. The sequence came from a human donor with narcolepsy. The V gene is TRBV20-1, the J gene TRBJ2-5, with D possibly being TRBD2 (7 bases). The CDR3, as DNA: TGCGGGGGGGCGTGGAAAGAGACCCAGTACTTC. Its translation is CGGAWKETQYF.